What follows are 18 T cell receptor beta chains derived from one specimen sequenced in a study of patients and donors after allogeneic stem cell transplantation. One entry per CDR3 protein results from TCRdb running MiXCR on the RT-PCR reads. The table has about 150,000 distinct CDR3 sequences, about two fifths seen once. The specimen sequenced was blood, either unsorted or a sorted T cell fraction (not recorded which). The receptors were sampled from a human donor who was either an allogeneic HSCT recipient or a stem cell or donor lymphocyte infusion donor (not recorded which). It is not recorded whose cells these are; they may come from a transplant donor.

J is TRBJ2-1 and V is TRBV2, with 7 bases identical to TRBD2. J lost 12 bases, V lost 4 bases, and 9 bases had no gene match. CDR3 length: 13 residues. Germline lookup yields CDR1 SNHLY and CDR2 FYNNEI. The CDR3 bases are TGTGCCAGCAGTGTGGGGCAGCGGGGAACGCAGTTCTTC. Translated, it gives CASSVGQRGTQFF.

This clonotype has more than one count but fewer than ten. The rearrangement links TRBV10-3 to TRBJ2-1, with D uncertain. This CDR3 is built from 14 residues. Trimming pared 6 bases from V and 5 bases from J, leaving 14 bases between. The germline V gene encodes CDR1 ENHRY and CDR2 SYGVKD. DNA of the CDR3: TGTGCCATCAGAGTCGGCCTCGGCCACAATGAGCAGTTCTTC. It codes for CAIRVGLGHNEQFF.

This clonotype was detected only once. The CDR3 reads CASGSFLAGGPGEQFF. The CDR3 DNA is TGTGCCAGCGGATCCTTTCTAGCGGGGGGCCCTGGTGAGCAGTTCTTC. The chain carries TRBV7-9 and TRBJ2-1; 11 nucleotides match TRBD2. The V gene's germline CDR1 is SEHNR and CDR2 FQNEAQ (reference sequence). V lost 8 bases, J lost 9 bases, and 15 bases stayed unmatched. This CDR3 contains 16 residues.

This clonotype has a handful of counts. This sequence joins TRBV10-3 and TRBJ2-5; 7 bases match TRBD1. The CDR3 contains 13 residues. The germline V gene has CDR1 ENHRY and CDR2 SYGVKD. V was clipped by 5 bases and J by 2 bases; unmatched bases: 2. The DNA of the CDR3 is TGTGCCATCAGTACACAGGGGCAAGAGACCCAGTACTTC. It codes for CAISTQGQETQYF.

This sequence joins TRBV28 and TRBJ2-2, with TRBD2 matching over 12 bases. Per the germline V gene, CDR1 is MDHEN and CDR2 is SYDVKM. CDR3 length: 14 amino acids. J was trimmed by 6 bases and V by 6 bases; bases with no gene match: 2. The CDR3 sequence: CASRRTSGAGELFF. The DNA for the CDR3 is TGTGCCAGCAGGCGGACTAGCGGGGCCGGGGAGCTGTTTTTT.

This clonotype was observed a handful of times. Just one base apart from a much larger clone, this may be a read error. The chain links TRBV7-9 to TRBJ2-7; D unresolved. This CDR3 has 12 amino acids. Trimming took 5 bases from V and 0 from J, leaving 5 bases between them. Germline CDR1 and CDR2: SEHNR and FQNEAQ (reference sequence). The CDR3 nucleotides read TGTGCCAGCAGCCGGAGCTCCTACGAGCAGTACTTC. Translating gives CASSRSSYEQYF.

This clonotype was seen more than once but under ten times. The genes are TRBV12-3 or TRBV12-4 and TRBJ1-1; D is uncertain. The CDR3 runs 13 residues. V was shortened by 6 bases and J by 0 bases, with 8 bases between the two germline ends. As DNA, the CDR3 is TGTGCCAGCAGGACCCCGGTGAACACTGAAGCTTTCTTT. It yields the protein CASRTPVNTEAFF.

A few counts support this clonotype. The chain uses TRBV25-1 and TRBJ1-1; 8 bases line up with TRBD1. V was clipped by 6 bases and J by 5 bases; unmatched bases: 5. The CDR3 spans 13 residues. Germline V gives CDR1 MGHDK, CDR2 SYGVNS. The CDR3 reads CASSDRGGTEAFF. The CDR3 nucleotides read TGTGCCAGCAGCGACAGGGGAGGAACTGAAGCTTTCTTT.

The chain links TRBV15 to TRBJ1-1; possible D gene TRBD1, 6 bases. Germline CDR1 and CDR2: LNHNV and YYDKDF (reference sequence). With 7 bases removed from V and 4 bases from J, the gap between germline ends came to 19 bases. There are 15 residues in the CDR3. CDR3 amino acids: CATNKNRAVGTEAFF. CDR3 coding DNA: TGTGCCACCAACAAAAACAGGGCCGTGGGCACTGAAGCTTTCTTT. Full variable domain (rest looked up from reference TRBV15 and TRBJ1-1): DAMVIQNPRYQVTQFGKPVTLSCSQTLNHNVMYWYQQKSSQAPKLLFHYYDKDFNNEADTPDNFQSRRPNTSFCFLDIRSPGLGDTAMYLCATNKNRAVGTEAFFGQGTRLTVV.

This clonotype occurred a few times. The rearrangement links TRBV12-3 or TRBV12-4 to TRBJ1-2, with D maybe TRBD1 (5 bases). The CDR3 sequence is 11 residues long. Trimming left V 4 bases short and J 13 bases short, with 13 bases between. The CDR3 reads CASSYPTERTF. The CDR3 coding sequence is TGTGCCAGCAGTTACCCGACAGAGCGCACCTTC.

This clonotype was picked up a small number of times. V is TRBV28 and J is TRBJ1-4; TRBD1 matches 8 bases. The CDR3 is 15 amino acids. J gave up 5 bases and V 3 bases, and 5 bases lay outside the gene matches. CDR1 is MDHEN and CDR2 is SYDVKM in the germline V gene. In DNA form, the CDR3 reads TGTGCCAGCAGTTTCGGGGACAGGTTAAATGAAAAACTGTTTTTT. As protein: CASSFGDRLNEKLFF. Full variable domain (missing parts from reference TRBV28 and TRBJ1-4): DVKVTQSSRYLVKRTGEKVFLECVQDMDHENMFWYRQDPGLGLRLIYFSYDVKMKEKGDIPEGYSVSREKKERFSLILESASTNQTSMYLCASSFGDRLNEKLFFGSGTQLSVL.

The chain carries TRBV24-1 and TRBJ2-5, with a possible D match to TRBD2 (5 bases). The length of the CDR3 is 16 residues. The germline V and J ends were trimmed by 4 bases and 2 bases, with 16 bases remaining between them. CDR1 is KGHDR, CDR2 SFDVKD, per germline. CDR3 in DNA: TGTGCCACCAGTGACCTAAGGAGGAGTACTCAAGAGACCCAGTACTTC. Amino acid sequence: CATSDLRRSTQETQYF.

The chain links TRBV27 to TRBJ2-7; D gene ambiguous. The CDR3 contains 13 residues. Trimming took off 0 bases at V and 3 bases at J, with 6 bases between the two ends. Germline loops: CDR1 MNHEY, CDR2 SMNVEV (reference sequence). The CDR3 nucleotides read TGTGCCAGCAGTTTATCGAGTCGCTACGAGCAGTACTTC. Translating it yields CASSLSSRYEQYF.

The rearrangement uses TRBV19 and TRBJ1-1; possibly TRBD1 for D (6 bases). Germline V gives CDR1 LNHDA, CDR2 SQIVND (reference sequence). CDR3 length: 13 amino acids. Trimming cost V 3 bases and J 5 bases, with 10 bases left between them. CDR3 in amino acids: CASSMQGRTEAFF. DNA for the CDR3: TGTGCCAGTAGTATGCAGGGGAGAACTGAAGCTTTCTTT.

This sequence joins TRBV6-5 and TRBJ2-2; 8 bases are a match to TRBD1. Trimming took 1 base from V and 4 from J; bases not matched to a gene: 5. The length of the CDR3 is 16 residues. The germline V gene has CDR1 MNHEY and CDR2 SVGAGI. CDR3 bases: TGTGCCAGCAGTTACTGGCAGGGGGCGCGCACCGGGGAGCTGTTTTTT. This gives the protein CASSYWQGARTGELFF.

This clonotype was seen a few times. The chain recombines TRBV25-1 with TRBJ1-5, with unresolved D. V gave up 6 bases and J gave up 0 bases, with 9 bases separating them. Germline V gene sequence: CDR1 MGHDK, CDR2 SYGVNS. The CDR3 has 14 residues. The CDR3 loop reads CASRAVGSNQPQHF. The CDR3 DNA is TGTGCCAGCAGGGCCGTTGGTAGCAATCAGCCCCAGCATTTT.

The chain carries TRBV20-1 and TRBJ1-2, with unresolved D. There are 11 residues in the CDR3. The V end was cut by 6 bases, the J end by 6 bases, with 11 bases between. CDR1 is DFQATT, CDR2 SNEGSKA, per germline (reference sequence). CDR3 protein: CSAHMGDGYTF. CDR3 sequence (DNA): TGCAGTGCCCACATGGGCGATGGCTACACCTTC.

This chain connects TRBV20-1 to TRBJ1-1, with TRBD1 as a possible D gene (6 bases). Germline CDR1 DFQATT, CDR2 SNEGSKA (reference sequence). The CDR3 length is 16 residues. V lost 6 bases to trimming and J lost 4 bases, with 24 bases between them. This chain's CDR3 is CSAWGRDFISSTEAFF. CDR3 DNA: TGCAGTGCATGGGGGCGGGATTTTATCTCAAGCACTGAAGCTTTCTTT.